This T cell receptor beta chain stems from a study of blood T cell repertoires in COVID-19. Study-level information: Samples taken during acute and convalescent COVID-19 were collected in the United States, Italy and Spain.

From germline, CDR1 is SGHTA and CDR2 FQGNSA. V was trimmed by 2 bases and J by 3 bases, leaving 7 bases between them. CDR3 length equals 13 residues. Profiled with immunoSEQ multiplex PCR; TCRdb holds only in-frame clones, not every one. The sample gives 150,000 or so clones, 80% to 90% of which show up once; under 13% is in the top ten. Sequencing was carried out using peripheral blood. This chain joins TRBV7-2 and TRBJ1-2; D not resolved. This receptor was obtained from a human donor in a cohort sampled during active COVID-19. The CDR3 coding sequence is TGTGCCAGCAGCTTATCCGGTGACTATGGCTACACCTTC. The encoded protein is CASSLSGDYGYTF.